This T cell receptor (beta chain) was observed in a study of blood T cell repertoires in COVID-19. Overall study: There were acute and convalescent COVID-19 samples, and they came from the United States, Italy and Spain. Sample material is recorded as cDNA or gDNA derived from T cells, B-cell-depleted T cells, or PBMCs.

The V gene's germline CDR1 is SGHAT and CDR2 FQDESV (reference sequence). Deletions cut 5 bases from V and 2 bases from J, with 19 bases between. The CDR3 totals 16 residues. Seattle cases were enrolled at active infection and followed longitudinally. Sequencing was performed with immunoSEQ multiplex PCR; in TCRdb, only in-frame clones are kept and a portion is missing. The sample shows hundreds of thousands of clones, around 91% of them seen only once. This chain connects TRBV11-1 to TRBJ2-7; tentatively, D is TRBD2 (5 bases). Sequencing was performed on peripheral blood. The source of this sequence is a woman between 35 and 50 years old with COVID-19, enrolled during active disease. CDR3 nucleotide sequence: TGTGCCAGCAGCCCCAATCTAGCAATAAATCCCTACGAGCAGTACTTC. Translated: CASSPNLAINPYEQYF.